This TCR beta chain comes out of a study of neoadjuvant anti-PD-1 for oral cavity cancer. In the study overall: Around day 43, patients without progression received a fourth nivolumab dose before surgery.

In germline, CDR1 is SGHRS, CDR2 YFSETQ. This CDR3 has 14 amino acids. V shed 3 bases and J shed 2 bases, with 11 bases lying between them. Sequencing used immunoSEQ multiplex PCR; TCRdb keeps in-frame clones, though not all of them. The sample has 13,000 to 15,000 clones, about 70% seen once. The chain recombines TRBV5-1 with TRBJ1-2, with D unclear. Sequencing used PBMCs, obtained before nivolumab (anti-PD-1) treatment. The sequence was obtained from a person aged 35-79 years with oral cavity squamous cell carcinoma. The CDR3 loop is CASSSEGGNYGYTF. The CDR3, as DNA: TGCGCCAGCAGCTCCGAGGGAGGGAACTATGGCTACACCTTC.